The rows below give T cell receptor beta chains drawn from one sample of a study of T-cell memory formation after mild COVID-19. TCRdb reprocessed the 5' RACE reads via MiXCR and lists one record per CDR3 protein. The table shows about 190,000 distinct CDR3 sequences, with 27% occurring only once. Sequenced sample: PBMCs or a T cell subset sorted from them (not recorded which). Source of these receptors: an adult woman who had mild COVID-19 (a few samples of this study predate the infection). Cell type and time point are not known. CDR3s include the opening cysteine and the closing phenylalanine or tryptophan. The D gene is left open where the match is weak. Not every row has a clone size; where given, it reads once, few, many or a size class.

CDR3aa: CAISESRLAGGPSSYNEQFF
CDR3nt: TGTGCCATCAGTGAGTCGAGGTTAGCGGGAGGTCCCAGCTCCTACAATGAGCAGTTCTTC
d_gene: TRBD2
abundance: few
j_gene: TRBJ2-1
v_gene: TRBV10-3

CDR3aa: CSASARDRGYEQYF
CDR3nt: TGCAGTGCTAGCGCCCGGGACAGGGGCTACGAGCAGTACTTC
d_gene: TRBD1
abundance: few
j_gene: TRBJ2-7
v_gene: TRBV20-1

CDR3aa: CASSSPWTSGRETPDTQYF
CDR3nt: TGTGCCAGCAGCTCCCCTTGGACTAGCGGGAGGGAGACTCCGGATACGCAGTATTTT
d_gene: TRBD2
abundance: NA
j_gene: TRBJ2-3
v_gene: TRBV11-3

CDR3aa: CSVEDPARDGTDTQYF
CDR3nt: TGCAGCGTTGAAGATCCCGCCAGGGATGGAACAGATACGCAGTATTTT
d_gene: NA
abundance: few
j_gene: TRBJ2-3
v_gene: TRBV29-1

CDR3aa: CASSQDITGEYGYTF
CDR3nt: TGCGCCAGCAGCCAAGATATAACAGGGGAATATGGCTACACCTTC
d_gene: TRBD1
abundance: few
j_gene: TRBJ1-2
v_gene: TRBV4-1

CDR3aa: CASSFRGRSYEQYF
CDR3nt: TGTGCCAGCAGCTTCAGGGGCCGCTCCTACGAGCAGTACTTC
d_gene: NA
abundance: NA
j_gene: TRBJ2-7
v_gene: TRBV7-8

CDR3aa: CASSFAGGWNEQFF
CDR3nt: TGCGCCAGCAGCTTCGCGGGAGGGTGGAATGAGCAGTTCTTC
d_gene: TRBD2
abundance: few
j_gene: TRBJ2-1
v_gene: TRBV5-1

CDR3aa: CASSRGVEQYF
CDR3nt: TGTGCCAGCAGCAGGGGGGTCGAGCAGTACTTC
d_gene: NA
abundance: NA
j_gene: TRBJ2-7
v_gene: TRBV5-5

CDR3aa: CAISESLREGLNEQFF
CDR3nt: TGTGCCATCAGTGAGTCCCTAAGGGAGGGCCTTAATGAGCAGTTCTTC
d_gene: TRBD2
abundance: NA
j_gene: TRBJ2-1
v_gene: TRBV10-3

CDR3aa: CASSYSVTGSTDTQYF
CDR3nt: TGTGCCAGCAGTTACTCGGTCACGGGGAGCACAGATACGCAGTATTTT
d_gene: NA
abundance: NA
j_gene: TRBJ2-3
v_gene: TRBV6-5

CDR3aa: CASSQGGGRGGIYNEQFF
CDR3nt: TGTGCCAGCAGCCAAGGGGGAGGAAGGGGAGGCATTTACAATGAGCAGTTCTTC
d_gene: NA
abundance: NA
j_gene: TRBJ2-1
v_gene: TRBV4-2

CDR3aa: CASIQGAITGELFF
CDR3nt: TGTGCCAGCATCCAGGGGGCGATCACCGGGGAGCTGTTTTTT
d_gene: TRBD1
abundance: few
j_gene: TRBJ2-2
v_gene: TRBV6-1

CDR3aa: CASSYPGLKSSYNEQFF
CDR3nt: TGTGCCAGCAGTTACCCGGGACTGAAGAGCTCCTACAATGAGCAGTTCTTC
d_gene: NA
abundance: NA
j_gene: TRBJ2-1
v_gene: TRBV6-2/TRBV6-3

CDR3aa: CASSHGTGNEQFF
CDR3nt: TGTGCCAGCAGCCACGGGACTGGGAACGAGCAGTTCTTC
d_gene: NA
abundance: NA
j_gene: TRBJ2-1
v_gene: TRBV3-1

CDR3aa: CASSNPSGRSSYEQYF
CDR3nt: TGTGCCAGCAGTAACCCTAGCGGGAGGTCCTCCTACGAGCAGTACTTC
d_gene: TRBD2
abundance: NA
j_gene: TRBJ2-7
v_gene: TRBV2

CDR3aa: CATSDLGPTMRGYTF
CDR3nt: TGTGCCACCAGTGATTTAGGACCCACCATGCGTGGCTACACCTTC
d_gene: NA
abundance: NA
j_gene: TRBJ1-2
v_gene: TRBV24-1

CDR3aa: CASSLLDTQYF
CDR3nt: TGTGCCAGCAGTTTATTGGATACGCAGTATTTT
d_gene: NA
abundance: many
j_gene: TRBJ2-3
v_gene: TRBV3-1

CDR3aa: CSVRGDSSYEQYF
CDR3nt: TGCAGCGTTCGGGGGGACAGCTCCTACGAGCAGTACTTC
d_gene: NA
abundance: few
j_gene: TRBJ2-7
v_gene: TRBV29-1

CDR3aa: CASRVGPQNTEAFF
CDR3nt: TGTGCCAGCAGGGTGGGACCTCAGAACACTGAAGCTTTCTTT
d_gene: NA
abundance: NA
j_gene: TRBJ1-1
v_gene: TRBV6-5

CDR3aa: CASRGAGGRHNEQFF
CDR3nt: TGTGCCAGCCGGGGAGCGGGAGGGAGACACAATGAGCAGTTCTTC
d_gene: TRBD2
abundance: few
j_gene: TRBJ2-1
v_gene: TRBV27

CDR3aa: CASSLYGDRSNEQYF
CDR3nt: TGCGCCAGCAGCTTGTACGGGGACAGGAGCAACGAGCAGTACTTC
d_gene: TRBD1
abundance: many
j_gene: TRBJ2-7
v_gene: TRBV5-1

CDR3aa: CASSPRDRGLDEQYF
CDR3nt: TGTGCCAGCAGCCCCCGGGACAGGGGTCTCGACGAGCAGTACTTC
d_gene: TRBD1
abundance: few
j_gene: TRBJ2-7
v_gene: TRBV7-9

CDR3aa: CASSRARKDMVDTQYF
CDR3nt: TGTGCCAGCAGCCGCGCCCGGAAAGATATGGTAGATACGCAGTATTTT
d_gene: NA
abundance: once
j_gene: TRBJ2-3
v_gene: TRBV7-2

CDR3aa: CASRQNSGANVLTF
CDR3nt: TGTGCCAGCAGACAGAACTCTGGGGCCAACGTCCTGACTTTC
d_gene: NA
abundance: few
j_gene: TRBJ2-6
v_gene: TRBV12-3/TRBV12-4

CDR3aa: CASSVGQGNTEAFF
CDR3nt: TGTGCCAGCAGCGTAGGACAGGGGAACACTGAAGCTTTCTTT
d_gene: TRBD1
abundance: NA
j_gene: TRBJ1-1
v_gene: TRBV5-4

CDR3aa: CASSMGQAVNQPQHF
CDR3nt: TGTGCCAGCAGTATGGGACAGGCAGTCAATCAGCCCCAGCATTTT
d_gene: TRBD1
abundance: few
j_gene: TRBJ1-5
v_gene: TRBV12-3/TRBV12-4

CDR3aa: CSASRPTGELFF
CDR3nt: TGCAGTGCTAGTCGTCCCACCGGGGAGCTGTTTTTT
d_gene: NA
abundance: NA
j_gene: TRBJ2-2
v_gene: TRBV20-1

CDR3aa: CASSHAGLTYEQYF
CDR3nt: TGTGCCAGCAGCCACGCTGGACTAACCTACGAGCAGTACTTC
d_gene: NA
abundance: few
j_gene: TRBJ2-7
v_gene: TRBV14

CDR3aa: CASSFREGVAFF
CDR3nt: TGTGCCAGCAGTTTTCGAGAAGGGGTGGCTTTCTTT
d_gene: NA
abundance: few
j_gene: TRBJ1-1
v_gene: TRBV27

CDR3aa: CASRVTGTAEAFF
CDR3nt: TGTGCCAGCAGGGTGACAGGGACTGCTGAAGCTTTCTTT
d_gene: TRBD1
abundance: NA
j_gene: TRBJ1-1
v_gene: TRBV12-3/TRBV12-4

CDR3aa: CASSWGLTLAGGNEQFF
CDR3nt: TGTGCCAGCAGTTGGGGTCTGACATTGGCTGGGGGCAATGAGCAGTTCTTC
d_gene: NA
abundance: NA
j_gene: TRBJ2-1
v_gene: TRBV6-2/TRBV6-3

CDR3aa: CASSLARGGDTDTQYF
CDR3nt: TGCGCCAGCAGCCTAGCTCGAGGCGGGGACACAGATACGCAGTATTTT
d_gene: NA
abundance: NA
j_gene: TRBJ2-3
v_gene: TRBV4-1

CDR3aa: CAWSHRGFYEQYF
CDR3nt: TGTGCCTGGAGTCATCGAGGGTTCTACGAGCAGTACTTC
d_gene: NA
abundance: NA
j_gene: TRBJ2-7
v_gene: TRBV30

CDR3aa: CASSKIRHGDNYEQYF
CDR3nt: TGTGCCAGCAGCAAAATCCGACACGGGGACAACTACGAGCAGTACTTC
d_gene: NA
abundance: few
j_gene: TRBJ2-7
v_gene: TRBV21-1

CDR3aa: CASSPNRGGTEAFF
CDR3nt: TGTGCCAGCAGCCCCAATAGAGGGGGGACTGAAGCTTTCTTT
d_gene: NA
abundance: few
j_gene: TRBJ1-1
v_gene: TRBV7-6

CDR3aa: CASNHRLPGTGELFF
CDR3nt: TGCGCCAGCAATCATCGGCTACCGGGAACCGGGGAGCTGTTTTTT
d_gene: NA
abundance: NA
j_gene: TRBJ2-2
v_gene: TRBV5-1

CDR3aa: CASSALGQNTGELFF
CDR3nt: TGTGCCAGCTCTGCACTGGGACAGAACACCGGGGAGCTGTTTTTT
d_gene: NA
abundance: NA
j_gene: TRBJ2-2
v_gene: TRBV6-2/TRBV6-3

CDR3aa: CASTPGYNEQFF
CDR3nt: TGTGCCAGCACCCCAGGCTACAATGAGCAGTTCTTC
d_gene: NA
abundance: NA
j_gene: TRBJ2-1
v_gene: TRBV11-3

CDR3aa: CASSFGATGGGGNEQFF
CDR3nt: TGTGCCAGCAGCTTCGGGGCTACAGGGGGCGGTGGCAATGAGCAGTTCTTC
d_gene: TRBD1
abundance: few
j_gene: TRBJ2-1
v_gene: TRBV7-6

CDR3aa: CATQRENEQFF
CDR3nt: TGTGCCACTCAGCGGGAGAATGAGCAGTTCTTC
d_gene: TRBD2
abundance: NA
j_gene: TRBJ2-1
v_gene: TRBV6-2/TRBV6-3

CDR3aa: CASSVDSYDNEQFF
CDR3nt: TGTGCCAGCAGCGTTGACTCCTACGACAATGAGCAGTTCTTC
d_gene: NA
abundance: many
j_gene: TRBJ2-1
v_gene: TRBV9

CDR3aa: CAWTGGFTDTQYF
CDR3nt: TGTGCCTGGACAGGCGGGTTCACAGATACGCAGTATTTT
d_gene: NA
abundance: few
j_gene: TRBJ2-3
v_gene: TRBV30

CDR3aa: CASRGLGDRNTEAFF
CDR3nt: TGCGCCAGCAGGGGACTCGGGGACAGGAACACTGAAGCTTTCTTT
d_gene: TRBD1
abundance: few
j_gene: TRBJ1-1
v_gene: TRBV5-1

CDR3aa: CSASKGAGTYEQYF
CDR3nt: TGCAGTGCTAGTAAGGGGGCCGGAACCTACGAGCAGTACTTC
d_gene: TRBD1
abundance: NA
j_gene: TRBJ2-7
v_gene: TRBV20-1

CDR3aa: CASSLTRGADNEQFF
CDR3nt: TGTGCCAGCAGCTTAACCAGGGGGGCAGACAATGAGCAGTTCTTC
d_gene: NA
abundance: NA
j_gene: TRBJ2-1
v_gene: TRBV7-2

CDR3aa: CASSPRTDFDEQYF
CDR3nt: TGTGCCAGCAGCCCCAGGACAGATTTTGACGAGCAGTACTTC
d_gene: NA
abundance: few
j_gene: TRBJ2-7
v_gene: TRBV3-1

CDR3aa: CSVESGVGTDTQYF
CDR3nt: TGCAGCGTTGAGTCAGGGGTCGGAACAGATACGCAGTATTTT
d_gene: NA
abundance: NA
j_gene: TRBJ2-3
v_gene: TRBV29-1

CDR3aa: CASSYLSASAYEQYF
CDR3nt: TGTGCCAGCAGTTACCTTTCAGCTTCCGCCTACGAGCAGTACTTC
d_gene: NA
abundance: NA
j_gene: TRBJ2-7
v_gene: TRBV6-2/TRBV6-3

CDR3aa: CASSSRTSANEQYF
CDR3nt: TGTGCCAGCAGCTCCAGGACTAGCGCCAACGAGCAGTACTTC
d_gene: TRBD2
abundance: NA
j_gene: TRBJ2-7
v_gene: TRBV7-6

CDR3aa: CATSGQYSNQPQHF
CDR3nt: TGTGCCACCAGCGGGCAATATAGCAATCAGCCCCAGCATTTT
d_gene: NA
abundance: NA
j_gene: TRBJ1-5
v_gene: TRBV15

CDR3aa: CSVDLGKAHGYTF
CDR3nt: TGCAGCGTTGATCTGGGGAAGGCGCATGGCTACACCTTC
d_gene: NA
abundance: NA
j_gene: TRBJ1-2
v_gene: TRBV29-1